This T cell receptor (beta chain) was identified during a study of T cell clonotyping in hematopoietic cell transplantation. Only in-frame clones appear in the TCRdb table, and some are missing; sequencing was by immunoSEQ multiplex PCR. The repertoire holds about 5,700 clones, about a quarter seen once, with over 11% in the top ten. Sequencing used peripheral blood mononuclear cells, obtained 180 days after allogeneic stem cell transplant. The sequence was collected from a male patient between 40 and 50 years old who had an allogeneic stem cell transplant from an unrelated donor, so the T cells may come from the graft donor. Some clones in this sample may be carry-over from other donors' samples.

The CDR3: CSVETSGISGELFF. For the CDR3, the DNA is TGCAGCGTTGAGACTAGCGGGATTAGCGGGGAGCTGTTTTTT. The rearrangement links TRBV29-1 to TRBJ2-2, with TRBD2 matching over 11 bases. The germline CDR1 and CDR2 sequences are SQVTM and ANQGSEA. Trimming cost V 3 bases and J 7 bases; bases outside gene matches: 4. The CDR3 contains 14 residues.